Below are 14 T cell receptor beta chains sequenced from a single sample in a study of shared clonotypes between healthy human individuals. Method: immunoSEQ multiplex PCR; TCRdb's copy keeps in-frame clones and lacks some. This sample has 2,100,000 or so clones; nearly 97% occur once, and the top ten carry more than 0.1%. The specimen was naive CD4+ T cells sorted from blood. Subset indicated: CD45RA+ positively selected. These receptors originate from a young man in good health.

The chain carries TRBV5-6 and TRBJ2-5, with D hard to call. This CDR3 contains 14 residues. Germline-derived CDR1 and CDR2 are SGHDT and YYEEEE. The V end lost 3 bases, the J end lost 3 bases, and 12 bases lay between the germline ends. In DNA, the CDR3 is TGTGCCAGCAGCTCACCCCCGGCCGAAGAGACCCAGTACTTC. As protein: CASSSPPAEETQYF.

The rearrangement links TRBV6-1 to TRBJ2-6; D gene ambiguous. This CDR3 has 14 amino acids. Germline CDR1 MNHNS, CDR2 SASEGT. Trimming removed 5 bases at V and 1 base at J, with 6 bases between. The CDR3 loop reads CASSHLSGANVLTF. Written as DNA, the CDR3 is TGTGCCAGCAGTCACCTTTCTGGGGCCAACGTCCTGACTTTC.

Of note for this clone: Other nucleotide sequences in the sample specify the same CDR3. V and J are TRBV25-1 and TRBJ2-3; D unresolved. CDR3 length: 12 residues. Germline V gene lookup returns CDR1 MGHDK and CDR2 SYGVNS. V gave up 5 bases and J gave up 4 bases, with 7 bases separating them. The CDR3 DNA follows: TGTGCCAGCAGTCTCGCGGCAGATACGCAGTATTTT. Translation: CASSLAADTQYF. Supplemented by reference TRBV25-1 and TRBJ2-3, the full variable domain reads EADIYQTPRYLVIGTGKKITLECSQTMGHDKMYWYQQDPGMELHLIHYSYGVNSTEKGDLSSESTVSRIRTEHFPLTLESARPSHTSQYLCASSLAADTQYFGPGTRLTVL.

The chain links TRBV6-6 to TRBJ1-6, with D perhaps matching TRBD1 (6 bases). CDR1 and CDR2 (germline): MNHNY, SVGAGI (reference sequence). With 4 bases removed from V and 10 bases from J, the gap between germline ends came to 8 bases. This CDR3 spans 12 amino acids. The DNA of the CDR3 is TGTGCCAGCAGTTTACAGGGCTCACCCCTCCACTTT. The encoded protein is CASSLQGSPLHF.

V gene TRBV5-1 combines with J gene TRBJ2-2; no clear D. Germline lookup yields CDR1 SGHRS and CDR2 YFSETQ. V lost 2 bases, J lost 7 bases, and 18 bases lay in between. CDR3 length: 16 residues. CDR3 sequence reads: CASSFSTGDGIGELFF. The DNA of the CDR3 is TGCGCCAGCAGCTTCTCCACCGGCGACGGAATCGGGGAGCTGTTTTTT.

The chain links TRBV6-5 to TRBJ2-3; 8 nucleotides align to TRBD2. This CDR3 has 14 residues. V gave up 2 bases and J gave up 4 bases; unmatched junction bases: 2. Per germline, CDR1 MNHEY and CDR2 SVGAGI. CDR3 nucleotide sequence: TGTGCCAGCAGTTACCTGGGACTAGCAGATACGCAGTATTTT. It is translated as CASSYLGLADTQYF.

The J gene is TRBJ1-2, the V gene TRBV28; a weak D match, TRBD1 (5 bases). Trimming took off 6 bases at V and 5 bases at J, with 10 bases between the two ends. The CDR3 runs 12 residues. Germline V lookup: CDR1 MDHEN, CDR2 SYDVKM. The CDR3 region has the DNA TGTGCCAGCAGGCACGCAGGGTATGGCTACACCTTC. Translating it yields CASRHAGYGYTF.

V usage is TRBV6-1 and J usage is TRBJ1-1, with D possibly matching TRBD1 (5 bases). Trimming took 1 base from V and 5 from J, leaving 11 bases between them. From germline, CDR1 is MNHNS and CDR2 SASEGT. The CDR3 has 14 residues. This CDR3 reads CASSEEGRGTEAFF. The CDR3 DNA reads as TGTGCCAGCAGTGAAGAGGGCCGGGGGACTGAAGCTTTCTTT.

The chain couples TRBV5-1 to TRBJ1-6; D not resolved. This CDR3 is 19 amino acids long. CDR1 is SGHRS, CDR2 YFSETQ, per germline. The V end lost 0 bases, the J end lost 7 bases, and 23 bases lay between the germline ends. The CDR3 here is CASSLEGVQESLGNSPLHF. The CDR3 DNA sequence: TGCGCCAGCAGCTTGGAAGGAGTTCAGGAGTCCTTAGGAAATTCACCCCTCCACTTT.

The V gene is TRBV30, the J gene TRBJ1-6; D remains ambiguous. V lost 0 bases and J lost 7, with 13 bases in between. Germline lookup yields CDR1 GTSNPN and CDR2 SVGIG (reference sequence). CDR3 length: 15 amino acids. CDR3 region: CAWSVSGFGNSPLHF. CDR3 DNA sequence: TGTGCCTGGAGTGTATCCGGGTTTGGGAATTCACCCCTCCACTTT.

The chain is built from TRBV10-3 and TRBJ1-5, with 11 bases identical to TRBD1. Looked up from germline, CDR1 is ENHRY and CDR2 is SYGVKD. CDR3 size: 14 residues. Trimming at V came to 6 bases and at J to 5 bases, leaving 3 bases not matched to a gene. CDR3 sequence: CAIREGQGDQPQHF. As DNA, the CDR3 is TGTGCCATCAGGGAGGGACAGGGGGATCAGCCCCAGCATTTT.

V and J are TRBV19 and TRBJ2-5, with D perhaps matching TRBD1 (5 bases). The CDR3 has 15 amino acids. Germline CDR1 is LNHDA and CDR2 is SQIVND (reference sequence). Trimming left V 6 bases short and J 2 bases short, with 16 bases between. The CDR3 reads CASSPISQGQETQYF. DNA of the CDR3: TGTGCCAGTAGCCCAATCTCCCAGGGACAAGAGACCCAGTACTTC.

This clone was found once. The genes are TRBV7-9 and TRBJ1-1; the D gene is possibly TRBD1 (6 bases). The CDR3 is 14 residues long. Trimming took 5 bases from V and 4 from J, leaving 14 bases between them. Germline CDR1 SEHNR, CDR2 FQNEAQ (reference sequence). CDR3 bases: TGTGCCAGCAGCCGACCGGGACAACCCACTGAAGCTTTCTTT. Its translation is CASSRPGQPTEAFF.

This chain uses TRBV10-2 with TRBJ2-7; no reliable D call. Germline V gives CDR1 WSHSY, CDR2 SAAADI. Deletions cut 2 bases from V and 3 bases from J, with 8 bases between. The CDR3 extends over 13 amino acids. The CDR3 sequence: CASSEPRIYEQYF. CDR3 DNA sequence: TGCGCCAGCAGTGAGCCGCGGATCTACGAGCAGTACTTC.